Each of the 13 T cell receptor beta chains below was sequenced from the same sample in a study of CD8 T cells in ankylosing spondylitis. TCRdb redid the calling of the 5' RACE reads with MiXCR, one entry per CDR3 protein. The sample carries over 100,000 distinct CDR3 sequences, about 6.4% recorded once. The specimen sequenced was blood, either unsorted or a sorted T cell fraction (not recorded which). These receptor sequences come from a male donor with ankylosing spondylitis or in good health (not recorded which).

This clonotype was counted many times. This chain connects TRBV5-1 to TRBJ1-1, with 11 bases aligning to TRBD1. Trimming took 4 bases from V and 1 from J; bases not matched to a gene: 6. The CDR3 is 16 residues long. Germline CDR1 and CDR2: SGHRS and YFSETQ. DNA for the CDR3: TGCGCCAGCAGCCAGGGACAGGGGGACCCGAACACTGAAGCTTTCTTT. Amino acid sequence: CASSQGQGDPNTEAFF.

This clonotype was observed at least ten times. The CDR3, as DNA: TGTGCCAGCAGCTTAGGTCCAGCGGGAGAGTACGAGCAGTACTTC. Encoded protein: CASSLGPAGEYEQYF. This chain links TRBV7-6 with TRBJ2-7; TRBD2 matches at 8 bases. The CDR3 length is 15 residues. Trimming took 1 base from V and 4 from J; bases not matched to a gene: 6. CDR1 and CDR2 from the germline V gene are SGHVS and FNYEAQ. Variable domain in full (rest from reference TRBV7-6 and TRBJ2-7): GAGVSQSPRYKVTKRGQDVALRCDPISGHVSLYWYRQALGQGPEFLTYFNYEAQQDKSGLPNDRFSAERPEGSISTLTIQRTEQRDSAMYRCASSLGPAGEYEQYFGPGTRLTVT.

This clonotype was detected many times. The chain is built from TRBV5-1 and TRBJ2-1, with D unclear. V was clipped by 4 bases and J by 4 bases, with 12 bases between them. CDR1 SGHRS and CDR2 YFSETQ come from the germline V gene. The CDR3 length is 14 residues. CDR3 nucleotide sequence: TGCGCCAGCAGCCTCAGCCCCTTTTACAATGAGCAGTTCTTC. This codes for CASSLSPFYNEQFF.

This clonotype occurred many times. The chain uses TRBV5-1 and TRBJ1-1; a possible D gene is TRBD1 (5 bases). The CDR3 length is 16 residues. The V end lost 4 bases, the J end lost 3 bases, and 19 bases lay between the germline ends. CDR1 is SGHRS and CDR2 is YFSETQ in the germline V gene. The CDR3 loop is CASSLGLGVVDTEAFF. CDR3 nucleotide sequence: TGCGCCAGCAGCCTGGGCCTAGGGGTAGTAGACACTGAAGCTTTCTTT.

In its sample, this clonotype was seen many times. V gene TRBV18 combines with J gene TRBJ1-5; 11 bases fit TRBD1. The CDR3 runs to 16 residues. The V segment lost 3 bases and the J segment 7 bases; nucleotides outside the gene matches: 8. Germline V CDR1 and CDR2: KGHSH, LQKENI. Here the CDR3 reads CASSPPGQGDPQPQHF. CDR3 in DNA: TGTGCCAGCTCACCGCCGGGACAGGGGGACCCACAGCCCCAGCATTTT. The full variable domain, in which reference TRBV18 and TRBJ1-5 provide the parts outside the CDR3, is NAGVMQNPRHLVRRRGQEARLRCSPMKGHSHVYWYRQLPEEGLKFMVYLQKENIIDESGMPKERFSAEFPKEGPSILRIQQVVRGDSAAYFCASSPPGQGDPQPQHFGDGTRLSIL.

At least ten counts were recorded for this clonotype. The chain has TRBV11-2 and TRBJ1-1, with D maybe TRBD1 (5 bases). The CDR3 is made up of 15 amino acids. The germline V gene encodes CDR1 SGHAT and CDR2 FQNNGV. Trimming cost V 2 bases and J 1 base, with 11 bases left between them. CDR3 region: CASSLRIQGNTEAFF. CDR3 coding DNA: TGTGCCAGCAGCTTAAGAATCCAGGGGAACACTGAAGCTTTCTTT.

This clonotype was counted ten times or more. V is TRBV12-3 or TRBV12-4 and J is TRBJ2-3; unclear D gene. CDR3 length equals 12 residues. The germline V and J ends were trimmed by 5 bases and 0 bases, with 3 bases remaining between them. CDR3 in DNA: TGTGCCAGCAGTGCTAGCACAGATACGCAGTATTTT. Its protein product is CASSASTDTQYF.

This clonotype was seen repeatedly, ten times or more. J is TRBJ2-2 and V is TRBV5-1; D is possibly TRBD2 (6 bases). Trimming took off 9 bases at V and 0 bases at J, with 15 bases between the two ends. The CDR3 totals 15 residues. The germline V gene encodes CDR1 SGHRS and CDR2 YFSETQ. CDR3 nucleotide sequence: TGCGCCACCACGATTGGCGGGGCGAACACCGGGGAGCTGTTTTTT. This encodes CATTIGGANTGELFF.

This clonotype was counted at least ten times. The chain links TRBV12-3 or TRBV12-4 to TRBJ1-4; 9 nucleotides agree with TRBD1. V dropped 5 bases and J dropped 8; count of bases not matched to a gene: 9. CDR3 length equals 15 residues. As DNA, the CDR3 is TGTGCCAGCAGTCAAATAGGGACAGGGCGAGAAAAACTGTTTTTT. Residues: CASSQIGTGREKLFF.

This clonotype was seen repeatedly, ten times or more. Here the CDR3 reads CASSYQPPGTGDTEAFF. CDR3 DNA sequence: TGTGCCAGCAGCTACCAGCCACCCGGGACAGGGGACACTGAAGCTTTCTTT. The V gene is TRBV7-2, the J gene TRBJ1-1, with TRBD1 matching 10 bases. Trimming took 4 bases from V and 3 from J; bases not matched to a gene: 11. Germline CDR1 SGHTA, CDR2 FQGNSA. The CDR3 length is 17 residues.

V is TRBV7-8 and J is TRBJ1-2; the match to TRBD1 covers 8 bases. In germline, CDR1 is SGHVS, CDR2 FQNEAQ. Unmatched junction bases numbered 9, after V lost 4 bases and J lost 8 bases. The CDR3 contains 14 residues. In nucleotides, the CDR3 is TGTGCCAGCAGCTCAGGGGGCAGCCGGGGGGGCTACACCTTC. Amino acid sequence: CASSSGGSRGGYTF.

This clonotype was picked up many times. The chain employs TRBV3-1 and TRBJ1-4; no firm D call. Trimming cost V 0 bases and J 9 bases, with 8 bases left between them. Looked up from germline, CDR1 is LGHDT and CDR2 is YNNKEL (reference sequence). The CDR3 totals 13 residues. Written as DNA, the CDR3 is TGTGCCAGCAGCCAAGATGGTCGGAAAAAACTGTTTTTT. Protein product: CASSQDGRKKLFF.

J is TRBJ2-5 and V is TRBV30; D not certain. CDR3 size: 14 residues. V was trimmed by 4 bases and J by 5 bases, leaving 17 bases between them. Germline V gives CDR1 GTSNPN, CDR2 SVGIG (reference sequence). The CDR3 reads CAWKHERRGETQYF. The CDR3 DNA reads TGTGCCTGGAAACATGAGAGGCGTGGGGAGACCCAGTACTTC.